This TCR beta chain comes out of a study of OX40 agonist ivuxolimab in advanced cancers. Overall study: The dose of intravenous ivuxolimab that patients received every 2 weeks ranged from 0.01 to 10 mg/kg. General study results and limits: Partly responding patients at 0.1-3.0 mg/kg showed some of the smallest clonal expansion. Which antigen the expanded peripheral T cells recognized is unknown.

Worth noting for this clone: Its matching antigen is unknown.

Looked up from germline, CDR1 is SGHTS and CDR2 is YDEGEE. The V segment lost 4 bases and the J segment 1 base; nucleotides outside the gene matches: 5. This CDR3 has 16 amino acids. TCRdb's table, derived via immunoSEQ multiplex PCR, lists solely in-frame clones and lacks some. The sample has some 99,000 clones; around 85% are singletons. The V call is TRBV5-8, the J call TRBJ1-1; TRBD1 agrees at 12 bases. The origin of this receptor is an adult with an advanced solid tumor such as melanoma, head and neck, liver or kidney cancer. The sequencing here drew on CD4+ or CD8+ T cells sorted from blood, taken in a trial of the OX40 agonist ivuxolimab. The CDR3 nucleotides are TGTGCCAGCAGCCTGGGGACAGGGGGCAGGAACACTGAAGCTTTCTTT. It codes for CASSLGTGGRNTEAFF.